This TCR beta chain derives from a study of blood T cells in healthy people across ages. This clonotype was recorded many times. For the second PCR, which ran for about 7 to 11 cycles, a sample-barcoded 5' primer and a J-beta primer mix were used. Carrying 12 random nucleotides, a template-switch adaptor labeled each individual cDNA molecule. MiXCR, run by TCRdb on the 5' RACE reads, gives a single entry per CDR3 protein. This sample carries some 640,000 distinct CDR3 sequences, roughly 30% of them seen once, and the ten largest clones take 15% to 19%. What was sequenced was blood. This TCR was sampled from a woman older than 75 in good health.

CDR3 protein: CASGEAKNIQYF. DNA for the CDR3: TGTGCCAGCGGGGAAGCCAAAAACATTCAGTACTTC. The chain employs TRBV12-3 or TRBV12-4 and TRBJ2-4; no clear D. This CDR3 has 12 residues. V was cut by 8 bases and J by 0 bases, with 5 bases left in between.